This TCR beta chain was recovered during a study of T cell changes during pregnancy in multiple sclerosis. The method was immunoSEQ multiplex PCR; TCRdb's version includes in-frame clones alone and lacks a portion of them. The sample shows 40,000 to 60,000 clones, roughly 90% of them seen only once. The V segment lost 5 bases and the J segment 8 bases; nucleotides outside the gene matches: 10. CDR3 length: 14 amino acids. Germline V lookup: CDR1 SGHAT, CDR2 FQNNGV. This sample comprised peripheral blood, obtained in the first trimester of pregnancy. V is TRBV11-2 and J is TRBJ1-2; the match to TRBD1 covers 8 bases. This TCR came from a female donor in good health, enrolled as a control in a pregnancy study. The CDR3 DNA reads TGTGCCAGCAGCCGGCTCGGACAGGGAGGAGGCTACACCTTC. The encoded protein is CASSRLGQGGGYTF.